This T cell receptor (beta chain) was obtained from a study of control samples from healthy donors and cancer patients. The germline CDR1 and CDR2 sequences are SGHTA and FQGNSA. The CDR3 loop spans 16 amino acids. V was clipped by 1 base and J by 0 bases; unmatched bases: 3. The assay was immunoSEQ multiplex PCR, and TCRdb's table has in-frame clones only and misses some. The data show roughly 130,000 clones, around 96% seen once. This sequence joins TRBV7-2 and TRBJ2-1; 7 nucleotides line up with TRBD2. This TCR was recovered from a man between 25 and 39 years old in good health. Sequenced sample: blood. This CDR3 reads CASSLDRGGSYNEQFF. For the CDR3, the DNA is TGTGCCAGCAGCTTAGATCGCGGGGGCTCCTACAATGAGCAGTTCTTC.